The rows below give T cell receptor beta chains drawn from one sample of a study of blood T cell repertoires in COVID-19. Using immunoSEQ multiplex PCR, the repertoire was profiled, and TCRdb retains in-frame clones only, with some absent. The top ten clones hold less than 2% of a sample with more than 200,000 clones, roughly four fifths of them seen once. The sample comprised PBMCs or T cells enriched from blood (not recorded which). The source is a man aged 55-75 years who had recovered from COVID-19. Each CDR3 is given with its conserved first and last residue. Each record gives: V gene, CDR3 protein.

v_gene: TRBV7-2
CDR3aa: CASSLVLAGAREQYF

v_gene: TRBV6-5
CDR3aa: CASRRTGVNSPLHF

v_gene: TRBV5-1
CDR3aa: CASSLDHYEQYF

v_gene: TRBV7-9
CDR3aa: CASSLTRGSPETQYF

v_gene: TRBV7-9
CDR3aa: CASSPSGGLSGNTIYF

v_gene: TRBV11-2
CDR3aa: CASSSTSGGRSDTQYF

v_gene: TRBV24-1
CDR3aa: CATSDRYDRVGTEAFF

v_gene: TRBV2
CDR3aa: CASQTRDRGGLEGYTF

v_gene: TRBV9
CDR3aa: CASGTGNSGANVLTF

v_gene: TRBV27
CDR3aa: CASSLVRVNSPLHF

v_gene: TRBV4-3
CDR3aa: CASSQDAGPTYEQYF

v_gene: TRBV4-3
CDR3aa: CASSLGADGQPQHF

v_gene: TRBV27
CDR3aa: CASSSPGNPPNTIYF

v_gene: TRBV19
CDR3aa: CASSIRGNTEAFF

v_gene: TRBV3-1/TRBV3-2
CDR3aa: CASSQDLRGGLETQYF

v_gene: TRBV7-6
CDR3aa: CASSPLSNGQATGELFF

v_gene: TRBV29-1
CDR3aa: CSVDVLGRGAEAFF